Listed below are T cell receptor beta chains from one sample, sequenced in a study of T cells after yellow fever vaccination. One entry per CDR3 protein results from TCRdb running MiXCR on the 5' RACE reads. The table shows some 600,000 distinct CDR3 sequences, with roughly an eighth occurring only once. The sequencing used PBMCs, collected on the day of the yellow fever booster vaccination. The receptors derive from a man in his thirties or forties who received the YFV17D yellow fever vaccine. The CDR3 runs from the conserved cysteine through the conserved F or W. A D gene is named only where the DNA matches it firmly. Size tells how often a clone was seen (once, few, many) or the class of an expanded clone, and some rows leave it out.

D	V	size	J	CDR3	DNA
NA	TRBV24-1	NA	TRBJ1-2	CATSDLYGDGYTF	TGTGCCACCAGTGATTTGTATGGGGATGGCTACACCTTC
NA	TRBV5-1	NA	TRBJ2-2	CASSRLWTGTSGELFF	TGCGCCAGCAGCCGACTCTGGACAGGGACTAGCGGGGAGCTGTTTTTT
NA	TRBV6-5	few	TRBJ2-2	CASSSVTELDWVTGELFF	TGTGCCAGCAGTTCCGTGACAGAACTGGACTGGGTCACCGGGGAGCTGTTTTTT
TRBD2	TRBV6-1	many	TRBJ2-2	CASSIAGGPTGELFF	TGTGCCAGCAGTATAGCGGGAGGGCCGACTGGGGAGCTGTTTTTT
NA	TRBV5-5	NA	TRBJ2-7	CASSLRGTRNYEQYF	TGTGCCAGCAGCTTGCGTGGGACCCGAAACTACGAGCAGTACTTC
TRBD2	TRBV7-2	many	TRBJ2-7	CASSLATSGSYEQYF	TGTGCCAGCAGCTTGGCTACTAGCGGGAGTTACGAGCAGTACTTC
NA	TRBV7-9	few	TRBJ1-1	CASSTGPTNTEAFF	TGTGCCAGCAGCACAGGACCGACGAACACTGAAGCTTTCTTT
TRBD1	TRBV20-1	NA	TRBJ1-5	CSAAGTAGNQPQHF	TGCAGTGCGGCAGGGACAGCGGGCAATCAGCCCCAGCATTTT
NA	TRBV28	few	TRBJ2-1	CASKATSNEQFF	TGTGCCAGCAAGGCTACGTCGAATGAGCAGTTCTTC
NA	TRBV5-1	NA	TRBJ2-7	CASSLEEGDEQYF	TGCGCCAGCAGCTTGGAGGAGGGAGACGAGCAGTACTTC
TRBD1	TRBV11-2	NA	TRBJ2-1	CASSLAGQGASGEQFF	TGTGCCAGCAGCTTAGCGGGACAGGGGGCGTCCGGTGAGCAGTTCTTC
NA	TRBV12-3/TRBV12-4	few	TRBJ1-2	CASSLEHRAGYTF	TGTGCCAGCAGTTTAGAGCACAGGGCGGGCTACACCTTC
NA	TRBV7-2	many	TRBJ2-1	CASSLDRAAYNEQFF	TGTGCCAGCAGCTTAGACAGGGCGGCCTACAATGAGCAGTTCTTC
TRBD1	TRBV27	NA	TRBJ2-7	CASSLSSQGALHEQYF	TGTGCCAGCAGTTTATCATCGCAGGGGGCCCTCCACGAGCAGTACTTC
TRBD2	TRBV20-1	NA	TRBJ2-7	CSARDVVAGGPDYEQYF	TGCAGTGCTAGAGACGTCGTAGCGGGAGGGCCGGATTACGAGCAGTACTTC
NA	TRBV20-1	NA	TRBJ2-7	CSAQRSYEQYF	TGCAGTGCACAGCGGAGCTACGAGCAGTACTTC
TRBD2	TRBV4-2	NA	TRBJ2-7	CASSQDTSGRYEQYF	TGTGCCAGCAGCCAAGATACTAGCGGGAGATACGAGCAGTACTTC
TRBD2	TRBV11-1	many	TRBJ2-3	CASNSPNPASGYTDTQYF	TGTGCCAGCAACTCCCCTAACCCGGCTAGCGGCTACACAGATACGCAGTATTTT
TRBD1	TRBV15	few	TRBJ1-1	CATSRPLQGVDEAFF	TGTGCCACCAGCAGACCGCTACAGGGGGTGGATGAAGCTTTCTTT